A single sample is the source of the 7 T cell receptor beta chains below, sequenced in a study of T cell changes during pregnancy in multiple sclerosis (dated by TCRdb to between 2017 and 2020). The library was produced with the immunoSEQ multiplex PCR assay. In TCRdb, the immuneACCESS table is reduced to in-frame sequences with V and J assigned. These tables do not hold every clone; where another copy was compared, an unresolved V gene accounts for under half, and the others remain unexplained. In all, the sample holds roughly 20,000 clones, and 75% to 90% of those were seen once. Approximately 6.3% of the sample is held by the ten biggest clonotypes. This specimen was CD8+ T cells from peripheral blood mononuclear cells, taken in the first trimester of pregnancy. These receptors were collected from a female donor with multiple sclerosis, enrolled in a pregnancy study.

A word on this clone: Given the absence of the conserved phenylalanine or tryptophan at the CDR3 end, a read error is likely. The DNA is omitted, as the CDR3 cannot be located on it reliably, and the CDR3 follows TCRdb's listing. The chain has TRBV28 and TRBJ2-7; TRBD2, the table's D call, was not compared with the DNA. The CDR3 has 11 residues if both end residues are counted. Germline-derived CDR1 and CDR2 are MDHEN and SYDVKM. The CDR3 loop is CASSFQAGASI.

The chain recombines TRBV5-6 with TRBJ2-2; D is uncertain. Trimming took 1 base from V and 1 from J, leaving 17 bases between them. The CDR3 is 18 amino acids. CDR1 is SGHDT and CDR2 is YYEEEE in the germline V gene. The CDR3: CASSLYSQARQNTGELFF. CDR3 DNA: TGTGCCAGCAGCTTGTATTCTCAGGCTCGCCAGAACACCGGGGAGCTGTTTTTT.

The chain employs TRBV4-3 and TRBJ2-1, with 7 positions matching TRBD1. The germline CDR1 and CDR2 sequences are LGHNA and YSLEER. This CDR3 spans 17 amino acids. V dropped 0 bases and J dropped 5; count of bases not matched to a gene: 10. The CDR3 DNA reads TGCGCCAGCAGCCAAGATCCCCCGGGACAGCACGACAATGAGCAGTTCTTC. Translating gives CASSQDPPGQHDNEQFF.

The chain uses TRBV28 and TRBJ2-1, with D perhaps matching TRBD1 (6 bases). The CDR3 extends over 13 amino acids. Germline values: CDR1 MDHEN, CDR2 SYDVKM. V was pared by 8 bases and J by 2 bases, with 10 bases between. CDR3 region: CASARGAYNEQFF. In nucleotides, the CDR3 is TGTGCCAGCGCCAGGGGAGCCTACAATGAGCAGTTCTTC. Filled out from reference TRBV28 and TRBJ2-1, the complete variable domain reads DVKVTQSSRYLVKRTGEKVFLECVQDMDHENMFWYRQDPGLGLRLIYFSYDVKMKEKGDIPEGYSVSREKKERFSLILESASTNQTSMYLCASARGAYNEQFFGPGTRLTVL.

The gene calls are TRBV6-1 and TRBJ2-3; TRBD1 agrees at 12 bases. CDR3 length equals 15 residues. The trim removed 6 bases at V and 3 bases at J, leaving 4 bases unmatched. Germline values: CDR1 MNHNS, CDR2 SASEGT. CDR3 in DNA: TGTGCCAGCAGGGCGGGACAGGGGGCAACAGATACGCAGTATTTT. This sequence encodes CASRAGQGATDTQYF.

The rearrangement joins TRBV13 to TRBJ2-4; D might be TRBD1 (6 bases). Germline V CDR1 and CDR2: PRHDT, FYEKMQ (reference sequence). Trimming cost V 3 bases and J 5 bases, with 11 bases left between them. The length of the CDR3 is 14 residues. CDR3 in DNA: TGTGCCAGCAGCTTGGGGGACACTCAAAACATTCAGTACTTC. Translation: CASSLGDTQNIQYF.

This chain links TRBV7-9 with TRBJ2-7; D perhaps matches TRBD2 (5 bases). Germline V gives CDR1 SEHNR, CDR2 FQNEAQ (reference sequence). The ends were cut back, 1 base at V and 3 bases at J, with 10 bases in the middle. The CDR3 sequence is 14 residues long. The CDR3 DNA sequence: TGTGCCAGCAGCTTAGAACTGGGAGTCTACGAGCAGTACTTC. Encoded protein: CASSLELGVYEQYF.